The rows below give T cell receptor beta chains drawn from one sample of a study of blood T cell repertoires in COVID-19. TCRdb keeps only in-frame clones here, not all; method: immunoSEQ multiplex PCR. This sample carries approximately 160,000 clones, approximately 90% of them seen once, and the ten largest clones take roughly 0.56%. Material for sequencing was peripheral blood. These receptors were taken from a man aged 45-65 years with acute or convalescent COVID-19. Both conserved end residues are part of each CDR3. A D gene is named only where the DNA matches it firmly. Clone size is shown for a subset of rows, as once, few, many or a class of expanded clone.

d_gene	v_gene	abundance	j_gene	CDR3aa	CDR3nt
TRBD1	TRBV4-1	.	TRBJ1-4	CASSQNRGDNEKLFF	TGCGCCAGCAGCCAGAACAGGGGGGATAATGAAAAACTGTTTTTT
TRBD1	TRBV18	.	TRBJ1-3	CASSPGQGFSGNTIYF	TGTGCCAGCTCACCGGGACAGGGATTCTCTGGAAACACCATATATTTT
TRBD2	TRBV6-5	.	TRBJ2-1	CASRPGTSGNEQFF	TGTGCCAGCAGACCCGGGACTAGCGGGAATGAGCAGTTCTTC
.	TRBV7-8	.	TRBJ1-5	CASTPDRNGNQPQHF	TGTGCCAGCACCCCGGACAGAAATGGCAATCAGCCCCAGCATTTT
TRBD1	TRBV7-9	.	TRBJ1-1	CASSFPKTGGLTEAFF	TGTGCCAGCAGCTTCCCGAAGACAGGGGGCTTGACTGAAGCTTTCTTT
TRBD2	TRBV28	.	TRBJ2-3	CASRTSGISTDTQYF	TGTGCCAGCAGGACTAGCGGGATTAGCACAGATACGCAGTATTTT
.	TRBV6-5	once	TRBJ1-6	CASQARTAYNSPLHF	TGTGCCAGCCAAGCCCGGACAGCCTATAATTCACCCCTCCACTTT
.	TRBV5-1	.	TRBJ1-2	CASRQGDDYGYTF	TGCGCCAGCAGGCAGGGCGACGACTATGGCTACACCTTC
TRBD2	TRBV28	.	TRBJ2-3	CASSPTSGASIDTQYF	TGTGCCAGCAGTCCGACTAGCGGGGCGTCGATCGATACGCAGTATTTT
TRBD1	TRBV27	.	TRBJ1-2	CASRPWDRVDGYTF	TGTGCCAGCAGACCGTGGGACAGGGTGGATGGCTACACCTTC
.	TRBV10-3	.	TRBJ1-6	CAISEPGGSPLHF	TGTGCCATCAGTGAGCCCGGGGGATCACCCCTCCACTTT
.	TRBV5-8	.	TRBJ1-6	CASSSRQSHISNSPLHF	TGTGCCAGCAGCTCGAGGCAGTCGCATATCTCAAATTCACCCCTCCACTTT
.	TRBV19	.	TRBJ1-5	CASSPLGQGNFGNQPQHF	TGTGCCAGTAGTCCCCTGGGCCAGGGAAATTTTGGCAATCAGCCCCAGCATTTT
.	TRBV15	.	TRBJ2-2	CATSRETVNTGELFF	TGTGCCACCAGCAGAGAGACAGTGAACACCGGGGAGCTGTTTTTT
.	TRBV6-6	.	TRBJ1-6	CASSYSVVTGSPLHF	TGTGCCAGCAGTTACTCGGTGGTCACGGGTTCACCCCTCCACTTT
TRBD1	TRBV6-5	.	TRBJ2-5	CASSPQGAGETQYF	TGTGCCAGCAGTCCACAGGGGGCCGGAGAGACCCAGTACTTC
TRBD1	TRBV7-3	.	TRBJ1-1	CASSSRTGSTEAFF	TGTGCCAGCAGCTCCCGGACAGGATCCACTGAAGCTTTCTTT
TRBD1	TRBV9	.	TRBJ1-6	CASSVETGVSPLHF	TGTGCCAGCAGCGTCGAGACAGGGGTTTCACCCCTCCACTTT
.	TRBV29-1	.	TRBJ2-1	CSVSSERDMDEQFF	TGCAGCGTTAGCTCCGAGCGGGACATGGATGAGCAGTTCTTC
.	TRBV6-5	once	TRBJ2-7	CASSPTGSEQYF	TGTGCCAGCAGTCCGACAGGTAGCGAGCAGTACTTC
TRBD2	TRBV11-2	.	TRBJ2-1	CASRVPGRGGVAPEQFF	TGTGCCAGCAGGGTCCCAGGGCGGGGGGGTGTGGCTCCTGAGCAGTTCTTC
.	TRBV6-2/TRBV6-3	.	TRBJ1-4	CASSTRIEGEKLFF	TGTGCCAGCAGTACGAGGATTGAGGGTGAAAAACTGTTTTTT
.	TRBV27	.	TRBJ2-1	CAVHGSYNEQFF	TGTGCCGTCCACGGTTCCTACAATGAGCAGTTCTTC
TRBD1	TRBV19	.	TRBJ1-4	CASSLTPQGAREKLFF	TGTGCCAGTAGTCTGACCCCCCAGGGGGCGCGGGAAAAACTGTTTTTT
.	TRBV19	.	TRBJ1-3	CASSTGGPGNTIYF	TGTGCCAGTAGTACCGGGGGGCCTGGAAACACCATATATTTT
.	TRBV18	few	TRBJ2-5	CASSRGGPETQYF	TGTGCCAGCTCAAGGGGGGGCCCGGAGACCCAGTACTTC
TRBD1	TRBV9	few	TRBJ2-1	CASSPDTGTGINNEQFF	TGTGCCAGCAGCCCGGATACCGGGACAGGTATAAACAATGAGCAGTTCTTC
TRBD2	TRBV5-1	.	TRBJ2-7	CASSGLAGVPGDEQYF	TGCGCCAGCAGCGGGCTAGCGGGAGTCCCAGGGGACGAGCAGTACTTC
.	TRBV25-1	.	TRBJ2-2	CASSEFYSTGELFF	TGTGCCAGCAGTGAATTTTACAGCACCGGGGAGCTGTTTTTT
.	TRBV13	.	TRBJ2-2	CASSRSGAGTGELFF	TGTGCCAGCAGCCGATCCGGGGCGGGGACCGGGGAGCTGTTTTTT
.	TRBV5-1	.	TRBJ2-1	CASSFGAGNEQFF	TGCGCCAGCAGCTTCGGTGCCGGGAATGAGCAGTTCTTC
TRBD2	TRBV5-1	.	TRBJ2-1	CASSLRTSGDNGNEQFF	TGCGCCAGCAGCCTCCGGACTAGCGGGGATAATGGTAATGAGCAGTTCTTC
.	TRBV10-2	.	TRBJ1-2	CASRDIQGRGYGYTF	TGCGCCAGCAGGGACATACAGGGAAGGGGCTATGGCTACACCTTC
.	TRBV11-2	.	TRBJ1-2	CASSATNYGYTF	TGTGCCAGCAGCGCGACTAACTATGGCTACACCTTC
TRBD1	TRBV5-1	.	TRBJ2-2	CASSLEGQGTGELFF	TGCGCCAGCAGCTTGGAAGGACAGGGCACCGGGGAGCTGTTTTTT
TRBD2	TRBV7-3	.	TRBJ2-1	CASRPPGLARNEQFF	TGTGCCAGCAGGCCGCCGGGACTAGCGCGGAATGAGCAGTTCTTC
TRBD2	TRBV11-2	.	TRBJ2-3	CASTPGLAASYTADTQYF	TGTGCCAGCACTCCGGGACTAGCGGCCTCCTATACGGCAGATACGCAGTATTTT
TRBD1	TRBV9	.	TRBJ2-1	CASSISGTGRNEQFF	TGTGCCAGCAGCATCTCCGGGACAGGACGCAATGAGCAGTTCTTC
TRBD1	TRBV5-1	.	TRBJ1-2	CASSPGTGASLYGYTF	TGCGCCAGCAGCCCCGGGACAGGGGCGTCCCTTTATGGCTACACCTTC
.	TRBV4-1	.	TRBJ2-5	CASSPRDSWRQETQYF	TGCGCCAGCAGCCCCCGGGACTCATGGAGGCAAGAGACCCAGTACTTC
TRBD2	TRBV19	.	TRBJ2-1	CASSPGGLQNEQFF	TGTGCCAGTAGTCCGGGGGGACTGCAGAATGAGCAGTTCTTC
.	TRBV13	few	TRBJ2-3	CASSRRAGGDTQYF	TGTGCCAGCAGCCGCAGGGCCGGTGGAGATACGCAGTATTTT
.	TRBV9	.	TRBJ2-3	CASSVGNSGTDTQYF	TGTGCCAGCAGCGTAGGGAATAGCGGCACAGATACGCAGTATTTT
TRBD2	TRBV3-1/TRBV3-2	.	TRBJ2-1	CASRRLAGGHGNEQFF	TGTGCCAGCAGAAGACTAGCGGGGGGCCACGGGAATGAGCAGTTCTTC
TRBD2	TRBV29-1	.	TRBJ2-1	CSVGGTSGGFLYNEQFF	TGCAGCGTGGGTGGTACTAGCGGAGGATTCCTCTACAATGAGCAGTTCTTC
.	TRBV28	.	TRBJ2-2	CASSRGGAYTGELFF	TGTGCCAGCAGTCGAGGGGGGGCTTACACCGGGGAGCTGTTTTTT
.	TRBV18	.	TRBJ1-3	CASSPESSPSGNTIYF	TGTGCCAGCTCACCGGAGTCCTCGCCCTCTGGAAACACCATATATTTT
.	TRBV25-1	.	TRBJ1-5	CASSESGGNQPQHF	TGTGCCAGCAGTGAATCTGGGGGGAATCAGCCCCAGCATTTT
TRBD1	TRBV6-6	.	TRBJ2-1	CASRERTGANEQFF	TGTGCCAGCAGAGAGCGGACAGGGGCCAATGAGCAGTTCTTC
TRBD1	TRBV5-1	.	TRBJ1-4	CASSSQGLREEKLFF	TGCGCCAGCAGCTCACAGGGGTTGCGAGAAGAAAAACTGTTTTTT
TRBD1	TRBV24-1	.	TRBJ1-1	CATRDKGQGTEAFF	TGTGCCACCAGAGACAAGGGACAGGGGACTGAAGCTTTCTTT
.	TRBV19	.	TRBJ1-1	CASSARDSSWNTEAFF	TGTGCCAGTAGTGCTCGGGACTCTTCATGGAACACTGAAGCTTTCTTT
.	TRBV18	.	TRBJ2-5	CASSPPVSGPNPETQYF	TGTGCCAGCTCACCACCCGTAAGCGGACCCAATCCAGAGACCCAGTACTTC
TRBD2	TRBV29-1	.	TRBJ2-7	CSARGGVTYEQYF	TGCAGCGCCCGCGGGGGGGTCACCTACGAGCAGTACTTC
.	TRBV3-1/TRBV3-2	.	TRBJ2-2	CASSQDLLVGGIGGELFF	TGTGCCAGCAGCCAAGATCTATTAGTAGGAGGGATCGGCGGGGAGCTGTTTTTT
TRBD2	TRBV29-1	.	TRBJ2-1	CSVVTSGTYNEQFF	TGCAGCGTTGTGACTAGCGGAACGTACAATGAGCAGTTCTTC
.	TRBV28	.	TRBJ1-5	CASRPATWAQPQHF	TGTGCCAGCAGACCGGCGACGTGGGCTCAGCCCCAGCATTTT
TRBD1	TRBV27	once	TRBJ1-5	CASSLVQGSQPQHF	TGTGCCAGCAGTTTGGTACAGGGGAGCCAGCCCCAGCATTTT
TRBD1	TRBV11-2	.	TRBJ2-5	CASSRQGARETQYF	TGTGCCAGCAGCCGACAGGGGGCGCGAGAGACCCAGTACTTC
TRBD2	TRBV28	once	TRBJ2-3	CASSFPGLGTDTQYF	TGTGCCAGCAGTTTTCCGGGACTAGGAACAGATACGCAGTATTTT